Below, 24 T cell receptor beta chains from the same sample are listed, as sequenced in a study of cytomegalovirus exposure and HLA in healthy donors. Use of 60 Vbeta and 13 Jbeta primers characterized the PCR. The table came from immunoSEQ multiplex PCR; TCRdb's copy has only in-frame clones and leaves some out. The sample shows about 140,000 clones, around 80% of them seen only once. Sequencing input: PBMCs. These receptors originate from a man aged 35 to 55 in good health and CMV-seropositive.

Regarding this clone: One junction end does not reproduce the germline sequence, and a read error may be involved. The V and J genes are TRBV27 and TRBJ1-1; 9 bases are a match to TRBD1. Germline V gives CDR1 MNHEY, CDR2 SMNVEV (reference sequence). This CDR3 region has 20 residues. In DNA, the CDR3 is TGTGCAAGCAGTTTCGGCCTAATGCCCCAAGGACAGGGGAGAGGAACTGAAGCTTTCTTT. Translation: CASSFGLMPQGQGRGTEAFF.

The chain is built from TRBV27 and TRBJ2-7; 10 nucleotides line up with TRBD1. Germline V CDR1 and CDR2: MNHEY, SMNVEV (reference sequence). V was clipped by 2 bases and J by 3 bases; unmatched bases: 7. The CDR3 length is 16 residues. The CDR3 DNA reads TGTGCCAGCAGTTTAGCTGGGACAGGGGTATACTACGAGCAGTACTTC. Translated: CASSLAGTGVYYEQYF.

This clone was seen a handful of times. The V gene is TRBV5-5, the J gene TRBJ1-2; D is undetermined. Germline CDR1 and CDR2: SGHKS and YYEKEE (reference sequence). Trimming removed 2 bases at V and 5 bases at J, with 16 bases between. The CDR3 runs 15 residues. CDR3 bases: TGTGCCAGCAGCTTTCTGACTCGCGGCGGGTATGGCTACACCTTC. The encoded protein is CASSFLTRGGYGYTF. Using reference TRBV5-5 and TRBJ1-2 for the parts outside the CDR3, the full variable domain is DAGVTQSPTHLIKTRGQQVTLRCSPISGHKSVSWYQQVLGQGPQFIFQYYEKEERGRGNFPDRFSARQFPNYSSELNVNALLLGDSALYLCASSFLTRGGYGYTFGSGTRLTVV.

This clone was counted a few times. This chain connects TRBV28 to TRBJ2-5, with 7 bases fitting TRBD2. Germline lookup yields CDR1 MDHEN and CDR2 SYDVKM. The CDR3 has 15 amino acids. The junction had 6 bases not matched to a gene; V was cut back by 2 bases and J by 3 bases. CDR3 DNA: TGTGCCAGCAGTTTAAGGTTCGCGGGAGAAGAGACCCAGTACTTC. Protein product: CASSLRFAGEETQYF.

This clone showed up just once. CDR3 DNA sequence: TGTGCCATCTTGCGGGAGCAGAGGAGTAGTGGCTACACCTTC. Amino acid sequence: CAILREQRSSGYTF. V usage is TRBV10-3 and J usage is TRBJ1-2; D is ambiguous. V was trimmed by 8 bases and J by 7 bases, leaving 20 bases between them. This CDR3 is 14 amino acids long. Looked up from germline, CDR1 is ENHRY and CDR2 is SYGVKD.

This chain links TRBV2 with TRBJ1-2, with a tentative D call TRBD1 (5 bases). From germline, CDR1 is SNHLY and CDR2 FYNNEI. CDR3 size: 11 residues. V lost 7 bases and J 8 bases, leaving 11 bases between the germline ends. In DNA form, the CDR3 reads TGTGCCAGCACCCAGGGTTGGGGCTACACCTTC. Its translation: CASTQGWGYTF.

The V and J genes are TRBV6-5 and TRBJ1-4; weak D call: TRBD1 (6 bases). V shed 8 bases and J shed 3 bases, with 7 bases lying between them. Germline loops: CDR1 MNHEY, CDR2 SVGAGI. The CDR3 runs to 12 residues. The CDR3 region has the DNA TGTGCCAGCCGGACAGCTAATGAAAAACTGTTTTTT. It codes for CASRTANEKLFF.

The chain combines TRBV18 with TRBJ2-7, with a possible D match to TRBD1 (8 bases). This CDR3 is built from 14 residues. Per the germline V gene, CDR1 is KGHSH and CDR2 is LQKENI. V gave up 5 bases and J gave up 2 bases, with 13 bases separating them. CDR3 sequence: CASSGQGGPYEQYF. The CDR3 region has the DNA TGTGCCAGCTCAGGACAGGGAGGGCCCTACGAGCAGTACTTC.

The rearrangement uses TRBV28 and TRBJ2-7; 7 bases line up with TRBD1. The length of the CDR3 is 14 residues. V dropped 3 bases and J dropped 0; count of bases not matched to a gene: 2. Germline loops: CDR1 MDHEN, CDR2 SYDVKM. In DNA, the CDR3 is TGTGCCAGCAGTTTGACAGGGCTCTCCTACGAGCAGTACTTC. This codes for CASSLTGLSYEQYF.

This CDR3 reads CASSLGQGWSNQPQHF. The CDR3 nucleotides read TGTGCCAGCAGTTTGGGACAGGGATGGAGCAATCAGCCCCAGCATTTT. The chain uses TRBV28 and TRBJ1-5, with TRBD1 matching over 9 bases. With 3 bases clipped from V and 1 base from J, the junction kept 4 bases outside the gene matches. CDR1 MDHEN and CDR2 SYDVKM come from the germline V gene. The CDR3 spans 16 residues.

The gene calls are TRBV9 and TRBJ2-7; the D is unclear. Per germline, CDR1 SGDLS and CDR2 YYNGEE. With 4 bases removed from V and 7 bases from J, the gap between germline ends came to 18 bases. This CDR3 contains 14 residues. CDR3 DNA sequence: TGTGCCAGCAGCCCTCACCGGGTCCCAAGAGAGCAGTACTTC. Translating it yields CASSPHRVPREQYF.

This clone was seen more than once but under ten times. V is TRBV29-1 and J is TRBJ2-3; D possibly corresponds to TRBD1 (7 bases). The germline V and J ends were trimmed by 4 bases and 7 bases, with 15 bases remaining between them. The CDR3 contains 13 residues. Germline V gene data show CDR1 as SQVTM and CDR2 as ANQGSEA. The CDR3 loop is CSVVGGQSYTQYF. The CDR3 DNA reads TGCAGCGTTGTCGGGGGACAGTCCTATACGCAGTATTTT.

The sample holds a few counts of this clone. The rearrangement uses TRBV28 and TRBJ2-1; D perhaps matches TRBD1 (8 bases). Trimming shortened V by 5 bases and J by 0 bases, and 23 bases separated the two germline ends. Germline CDR1 is MDHEN and CDR2 is SYDVKM. The CDR3 length is 19 residues. In DNA form, the CDR3 reads TGTGCCAGCAGTATCTTTCAAAGCGGGACAGGCAGCTCCTACAATGAGCAGTTCTTC. This translates into CASSIFQSGTGSSYNEQFF.

V and J are TRBV4-3 and TRBJ2-7; 9 bases map to TRBD1. J lost 2 bases, V lost 3 bases, and 5 bases had no gene match. CDR3 size: 15 residues. Germline lookup yields CDR1 LGHNA and CDR2 YSLEER. CDR3 residues: CASSQGTGTTYEQYF. CDR3 coding DNA: TGCGCCAGCAGCCAGGGGACAGGGACAACCTACGAGCAGTACTTC.

This clone was seen more than once but under ten times. V and J are TRBV19 and TRBJ1-5; 8 bases match TRBD1. The CDR3 has 14 amino acids. The V gene end was trimmed by 4 bases and the J gene end by 11 bases; junction bases not matched to a gene: 10. CDR1 and CDR2 from the germline V gene are LNHDA and SQIVND (reference sequence). In nucleotides, the CDR3 is TGTGCCAGTAGTAAGGGACAGGTGATGATTGCCCAGCATTTT. Its protein product is CASSKGQVMIAQHF. Full variable domain (missing parts from reference TRBV19 and TRBJ1-5): DGGITQSPKYLFRKEGQNVTLSCEQNLNHDAMYWYRQDPGQGLRLIYYSQIVNDFQKGDIAEGYSVSREKKESFPLTVTSAQKNPTAFYLCASSKGQVMIAQHFGDGTRLSIL.

The chain carries TRBV7-9 and TRBJ2-2; the match to TRBD1 covers 7 bases. Germline V gives CDR1 SEHNR, CDR2 FQNEAQ (reference sequence). J gave up 0 bases and V 4 bases, and 14 bases lay outside the gene matches. CDR3 length equals 19 residues. The CDR3 DNA sequence: TGTGCCAGCAGCTCGACCGGGACAGTTATTAGAACGAACACCGGGGAGCTGTTTTTT. It is translated as CASSSTGTVIRTNTGELFF.

The J gene is TRBJ1-5, the V gene TRBV5-1; D is perhaps TRBD1 (5 bases). CDR3 size: 15 residues. The germline V gene has CDR1 SGHRS and CDR2 YFSETQ. The germline V and J ends were trimmed by 0 bases and 3 bases, with 10 bases remaining between them. In DNA, the CDR3 is TGCGCCAGCAGCTTGGAAGGGGCGGACAATCAGCCCCAGCATTTT. Its translation is CASSLEGADNQPQHF.

The chain couples TRBV5-1 to TRBJ2-7, with 7 bases matching TRBD1. Germline V gives CDR1 SGHRS, CDR2 YFSETQ. The CDR3 covers 15 residues. The junction had 5 bases not matched to a gene; V was cut back by 0 bases and J by 2 bases. The CDR3 nucleotides are TGCGCCAGCAGCTTGGTGGGGACAGAGACCTACGAGCAGTACTTC. Its protein is CASSLVGTETYEQYF.

Regarding this clone: In the same sample, other DNA sequences code for this CDR3. The V gene is TRBV5-1, the J gene TRBJ2-5; the match to TRBD1 covers 7 bases. Germline V CDR1 and CDR2: SGHRS, YFSETQ. Trimming took 1 base from V and 2 from J; bases not matched to a gene: 5. The CDR3 is 15 amino acids. CDR3: CASSLTGAQQETQYF. The CDR3 DNA reads as TGCGCCAGCAGCTTGACAGGGGCCCAACAAGAGACCCAGTACTTC.

This clone has more than one count but fewer than ten. The rearrangement uses TRBV9 and TRBJ1-2; a weak D match, TRBD1 (5 bases). CDR1 and CDR2 (germline): SGDLS, YYNGEE. V lost 2 bases to trimming and J lost 3 bases, with 11 bases between them. CDR3 length: 14 residues. This CDR3 reads CASSVSGGDYGYTF. CDR3 in DNA: TGTGCCAGCAGCGTGAGTGGGGGGGACTATGGCTACACCTTC.

This chain joins TRBV11-2 and TRBJ2-1; 10 positions match TRBD2. Germline CDR1 SGHAT, CDR2 FQNNGV. This CDR3 spans 15 amino acids. V dropped 1 base and J dropped 8; count of bases not matched to a gene: 5. The CDR3 protein is CASSLGLAGVDEQFF. Written as DNA, the CDR3 is TGTGCCAGCAGCTTAGGCCTAGCGGGAGTGGATGAGCAGTTCTTC.

The rearrangement joins TRBV6-5 to TRBJ2-3; tentatively, D is TRBD1 (5 bases). V shed 2 bases and J shed 4 bases, with 10 bases lying between them. The germline V gene encodes CDR1 MNHEY and CDR2 SVGAGI. This CDR3 is built from 14 residues. CDR3 protein: CASSYKGRSDTQYF. CDR3 in DNA: TGTGCCAGCAGTTACAAGGGGCGTTCAGATACGCAGTATTTT.

The V call is TRBV5-1, the J call TRBJ1-6, with D unclear. V was cut by 3 bases and J by 10 bases, with 8 bases left in between. Germline CDR1 is SGHRS and CDR2 is YFSETQ. CDR3 size: 12 residues. The CDR3 loop is CASSSGGSPLHF. CDR3 bases: TGCGCCAGCAGCTCTGGCGGGTCACCCCTCCACTTT.

This chain links TRBV19 with TRBJ2-7, with 12 nucleotides matching TRBD1. Per germline, CDR1 LNHDA and CDR2 SQIVND (reference sequence). Losses at the gene ends were 4 bases for V and 8 bases for J; bases not matched to a gene: 9. This CDR3 is 15 amino acids long. CDR3 protein: CASSTLGQGANKQYF. DNA for the CDR3: TGTGCCAGTAGTACCTTGGGACAGGGGGCCAACAAGCAGTACTTC. The complete variable domain, with remaining parts taken from reference TRBV19 and TRBJ2-7, reads DGGITQSPKYLFRKEGQNVTLSCEQNLNHDAMYWYRQDPGQGLRLIYYSQIVNDFQKGDIAEGYSVSREKKESFPLTVTSAQKNPTAFYLCASSTLGQGANKQYFGPGTRLTVT.